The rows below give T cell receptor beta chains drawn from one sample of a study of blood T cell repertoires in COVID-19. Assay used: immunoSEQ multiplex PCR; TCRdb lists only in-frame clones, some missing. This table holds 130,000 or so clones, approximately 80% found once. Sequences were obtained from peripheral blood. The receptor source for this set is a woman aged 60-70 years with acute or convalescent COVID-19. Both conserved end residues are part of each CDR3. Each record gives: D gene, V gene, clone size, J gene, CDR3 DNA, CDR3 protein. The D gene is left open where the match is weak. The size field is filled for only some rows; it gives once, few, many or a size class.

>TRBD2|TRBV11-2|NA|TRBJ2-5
TGTGCCAGCAGCTTGGGTGGCGGGGGGCAACAAGAGACCCAGTACTTC
CASSLGGGGQQETQYF
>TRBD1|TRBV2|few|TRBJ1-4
TGTGCCAGCAGTACCTCAGGGGGGAATAATGAAAAACTGTTTTTT
CASSTSGGNNEKLFF
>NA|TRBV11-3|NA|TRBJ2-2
TGTGCCAGCAGCTTAGGGGGCAGGGCCAACGGGGAGCTGTTTTTT
CASSLGGRANGELFF
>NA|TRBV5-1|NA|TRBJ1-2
TGCGCCAGCAGCTTCGACAACGGGGTTGGCTACACCTTC
CASSFDNGVGYTF
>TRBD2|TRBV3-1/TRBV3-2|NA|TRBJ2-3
TGTGCCAGCAGCCCCCTCGGCGGGGGGAGCACAGATACGCAGTATTTT
CASSPLGGGSTDTQYF
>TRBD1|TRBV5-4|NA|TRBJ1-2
TGTGCCAGCAGCGCGAACAGGGGCTCTCACGGCTACACCTTC
CASSANRGSHGYTF
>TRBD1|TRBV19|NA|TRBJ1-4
TGTGCCAGTACCTCCCCCGCAGGGGGAAGTGAAAAACTGTTTTTT
CASTSPAGGSEKLFF
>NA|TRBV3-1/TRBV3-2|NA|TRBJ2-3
TGTGCCAGCAGCCAAGATTTCAGGTCGTCAGATACGCAGTATTTT
CASSQDFRSSDTQYF
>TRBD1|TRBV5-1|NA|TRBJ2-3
TGCGCCAGCAGCTTGGAGGGGGCAGGGGGCGCAGATACGCAGTATTTT
CASSLEGAGGADTQYF
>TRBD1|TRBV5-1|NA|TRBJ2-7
TGCGCCAGCAGACGGACCGGGACAGGCCCCACGGGAGAGTACTTC
CASRRTGTGPTGEYF
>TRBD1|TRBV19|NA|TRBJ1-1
TGTGCCAGTAGTATAGGCAACAGGGGTCGGTCGACTGAAGCTTTCTTT
CASSIGNRGRSTEAFF
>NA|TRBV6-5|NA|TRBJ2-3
TGTGCCAGCAGGCTAGGCTTCTCGACAGATACGCAGTATTTT
CASRLGFSTDTQYF
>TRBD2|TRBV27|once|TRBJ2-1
TGTGCCAGCAGTTTAACCGGGGAGGGTGAGCAGTTCTTC
CASSLTGEGEQFF
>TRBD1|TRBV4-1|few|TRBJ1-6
TGCGCCAGCAGCTCTCGAAATTGGGGGGACAGGGGGAGTTCACCCCTCCACTTT
CASSSRNWGDRGSSPLHF
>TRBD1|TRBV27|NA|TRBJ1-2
TGTGCCAGCAGTTCCCCACAGGGGGGTTGGAATGGCTACACCTTC
CASSSPQGGWNGYTF
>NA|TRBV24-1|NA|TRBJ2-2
TGTGCCACAACGACACATACAAACACCGGGGAGCTGTTTTTT
CATTTHTNTGELFF
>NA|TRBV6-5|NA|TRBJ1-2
TGTGCCAGCAGTTACAAGGGGAATGGCTACACCTTC
CASSYKGNGYTF
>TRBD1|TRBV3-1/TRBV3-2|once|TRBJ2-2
TGTGCCAGCAGCCAAGCGGGACAGCTCACCGGGGAGCTGTTTTTT
CASSQAGQLTGELFF
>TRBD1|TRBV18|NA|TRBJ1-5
TGTGCCAGCTCACCACCGGGACAGGGGGTCAATCAGCCCCAGCATTTT
CASSPPGQGVNQPQHF
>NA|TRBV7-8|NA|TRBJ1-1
TGTGCCAGCAGCTTAGGGGGGGACACTGAAGCTTTCTTT
CASSLGGDTEAFF
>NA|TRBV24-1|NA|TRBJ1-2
TGTGCCACCAGTGAATCTACAGGGTCCTTCTATGGCTACACCTTC
CATSESTGSFYGYTF
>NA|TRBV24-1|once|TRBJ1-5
TGTGCCACCAGTGAGCCCGGGAGAAATCAGCCCCAGCATTTT
CATSEPGRNQPQHF
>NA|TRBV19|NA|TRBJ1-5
TGTGCCAGTAAAGCGGGACACTTAGTCAATCAGCCCCAGCATTTT
CASKAGHLVNQPQHF
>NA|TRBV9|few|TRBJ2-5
TGTGCCAGCAGCTCCCGGAGGTGGGGGCTGGAGACCCAGTACTTC
CASSSRRWGLETQYF
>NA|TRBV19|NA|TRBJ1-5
TGTGCCAGTAGTATAGGACAGTACAATCAGCCCCAGCATTTT
CASSIGQYNQPQHF
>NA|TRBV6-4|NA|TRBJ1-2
TGTGCCAGCAGTGACTCGGGTGAGGACAGTCGATTCTACACCTTC
CASSDSGEDSRFYTF
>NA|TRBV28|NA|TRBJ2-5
TGTGCCAGCAGTTTTCACGGGGGACAAGAGACCCAGTACTTC
CASSFHGGQETQYF
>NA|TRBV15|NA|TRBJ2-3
TGTGCCACCAGCAGAGGGCGGACGGGATCTAGCACAGATACGCAGTATTTT
CATSRGRTGSSTDTQYF
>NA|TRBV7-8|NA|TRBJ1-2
TGTGCCAGCAGCTTAAGGGGATTCCTTCGGTATGGCTACACCTTC
CASSLRGFLRYGYTF
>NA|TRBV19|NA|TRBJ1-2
TGTGCCAGTAGTACCGCCTCCGGGGTTTTCTATGGCTACACCTTC
CASSTASGVFYGYTF
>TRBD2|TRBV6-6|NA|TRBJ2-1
TGTGCCAGCAGCCAACCGGGACTAGCGGCGGTCAATGAGCAGTTCTTC
CASSQPGLAAVNEQFF
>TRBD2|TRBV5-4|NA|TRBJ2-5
TGTGCCAGCAGCCCTATGAGGGGACTAGCGGGGGGCCGCCAAGAGACCCAGTACTTC
CASSPMRGLAGGRQETQYF
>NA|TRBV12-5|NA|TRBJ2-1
TGTGCTAGTGGTTTGGTAAAAGCTAGCGCTTACAATGAGCAGTTCTTC
CASGLVKASAYNEQFF
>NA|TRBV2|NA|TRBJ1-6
TGTGCCAGCATGAGGAGGCAGGGGACGTCACCCCTCCACTTT
CASMRRQGTSPLHF
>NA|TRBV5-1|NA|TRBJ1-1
TGCGCCAGCAGCTACTCCGGGGAGAACACTGAAGCTTTCTTT
CASSYSGENTEAFF
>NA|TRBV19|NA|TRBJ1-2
TGTGCCAGTAGTACTACCGGGACAAGAGCTAACTATGGCTACACCTTC
CASSTTGTRANYGYTF
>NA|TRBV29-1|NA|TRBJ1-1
TGCAGCGTTGCACAGAGACTGAACACTGAAGCTTTCTTT
CSVAQRLNTEAFF
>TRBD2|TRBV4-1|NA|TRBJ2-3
TGCGCCAGCAGCCAAGAGGAAGGACTAGCCCACTTGACCCAGTATTTT
CASSQEEGLAHLTQYF
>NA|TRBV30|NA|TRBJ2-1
TGTGCCTGGAGCCCCCTCGCGTCCTACAATGAGCAGTTCTTC
CAWSPLASYNEQFF
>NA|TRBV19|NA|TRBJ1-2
TGTGCCAGTAGTATGGGGCAGGGGAGAGGCTACACCTTC
CASSMGQGRGYTF
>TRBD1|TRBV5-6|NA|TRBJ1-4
TGTGCCAGCAGCCCCCGGTCGTGGACAGGGAATGAAAAACTGTTTTTT
CASSPRSWTGNEKLFF
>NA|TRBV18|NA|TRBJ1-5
TGTGCCAGCTCGGGGCAGGATAGCAATCAGCCCCAGCATTTT
CASSGQDSNQPQHF
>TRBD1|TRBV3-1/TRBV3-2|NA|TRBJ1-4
TGTGCCAGCAGCCAAGACTACAGGGGGAATGAAAAACTGTTTTTT
CASSQDYRGNEKLFF
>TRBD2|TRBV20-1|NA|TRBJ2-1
TGCAGTGCTGGTGGACTAGCGGGGGGACTTACCTCCTACAATGAGCAGTTCTTC
CSAGGLAGGLTSYNEQFF
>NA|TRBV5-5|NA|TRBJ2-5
TGTGCCAGCAGCTTGGCCCTCTCGACAGTCGAGACCCAGTACTTC
CASSLALSTVETQYF
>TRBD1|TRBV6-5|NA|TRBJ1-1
TGTGCCAGCAGGATAGACAGGGCTACGGCTGAAGCTTTCTTT
CASRIDRATAEAFF
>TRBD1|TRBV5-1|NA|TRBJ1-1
TGCGCCAGCAGCTTGTCAGGGGGCCTGAACACTGAAGCTTTCTTT
CASSLSGGLNTEAFF
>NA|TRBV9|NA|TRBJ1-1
TGTGCCAGCAGCGTCCAGCCCGTTCAGGGTTACACTGAAGCTTTCTTT
CASSVQPVQGYTEAFF
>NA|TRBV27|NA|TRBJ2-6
TGTGCCAGCAGCGGGACTGCCCGTTTGGGGGCCAACGTCCTGACTTTC
CASSGTARLGANVLTF
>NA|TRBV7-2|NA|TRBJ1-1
TGTGCCAGCAGCCCAGCCGCGACAGTCTCCACTGAAGCTTTCTTT
CASSPAATVSTEAFF
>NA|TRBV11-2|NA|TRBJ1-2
TGTGCCAGCAGCTTAGGGGAGGGGGCTAACTATGGCTACACCTTC
CASSLGEGANYGYTF
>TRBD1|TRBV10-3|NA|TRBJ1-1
TGTGCCATCAGTGACGAGACAGGGTTTGATCTTCCAGCTTTCTTT
CAISDETGFDLPAFF
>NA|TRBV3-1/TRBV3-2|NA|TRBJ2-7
TGTGCCAGCGCTTTAGGAGGCTCCTACGAGCAGTACTTC
CASALGGSYEQYF
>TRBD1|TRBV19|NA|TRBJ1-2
TGTGCCAGTACCAGACAGGGAGCCAACTATGGCTACACCTTC
CASTRQGANYGYTF
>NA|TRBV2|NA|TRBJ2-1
TGTGCCAGCAGTGAGAGGGGCCAAGCAGGGGCGGGCTACAATGAGCAGTTCTTC
CASSERGQAGAGYNEQFF
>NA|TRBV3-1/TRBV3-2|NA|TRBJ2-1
TGTGCCAGCAGCCACGATACGGTGACAGAGAAGCAGTTCTTC
CASSHDTVTEKQFF
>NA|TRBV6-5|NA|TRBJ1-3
TGTGCCAGCAGTCCGTACGGTCGCGGGGGAAACACCATATATTTT
CASSPYGRGGNTIYF
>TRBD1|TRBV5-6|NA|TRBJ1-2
TGTGCCAGCAGCTTGGCCTGGGGGACAGGGGGCCCCGACTATGGCTACACCTTC
CASSLAWGTGGPDYGYTF
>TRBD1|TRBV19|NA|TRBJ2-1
TGTGCCAGTAGTATAGATGGACAGGGAGTCAATGAGCAGTTCTTC
CASSIDGQGVNEQFF
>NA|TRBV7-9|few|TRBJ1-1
TGTGCCAGCAGCCCCATGTCTGTGCGGGCCACTGAAGCTTTCTTT
CASSPMSVRATEAFF